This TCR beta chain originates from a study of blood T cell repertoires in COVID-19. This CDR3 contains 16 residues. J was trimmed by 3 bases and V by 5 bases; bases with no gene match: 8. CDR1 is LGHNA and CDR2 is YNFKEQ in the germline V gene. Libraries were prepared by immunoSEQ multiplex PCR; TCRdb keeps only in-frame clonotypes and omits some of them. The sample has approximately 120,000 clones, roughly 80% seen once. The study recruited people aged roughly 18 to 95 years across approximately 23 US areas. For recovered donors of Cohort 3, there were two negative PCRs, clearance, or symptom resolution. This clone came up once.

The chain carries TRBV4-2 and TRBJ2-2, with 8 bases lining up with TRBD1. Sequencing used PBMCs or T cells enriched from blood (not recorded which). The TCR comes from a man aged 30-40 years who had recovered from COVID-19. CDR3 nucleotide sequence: TGTGCCAGCAGCTGGGGGACAGGACGATACACCGGGGAGCTGTTTTTT. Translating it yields CASSWGTGRYTGELFF.